These 32 T cell receptor beta chains originate from one sample sequenced in a study of OX40 agonist ivuxolimab in advanced cancers. Generated by immunoSEQ multiplex PCR, the TCRdb table keeps only in-frame clones and is missing some. The data show tens of thousands of clones, 86% seen once. The sample here was CD4+ or CD8+ T cells sorted from blood, taken in a trial of the OX40 agonist ivuxolimab. These receptors were obtained from an adult with an advanced solid tumor such as melanoma, head and neck, liver or kidney cancer.

V and J are TRBV28 and TRBJ1-5; D gene uncertain. V was pared by 4 bases and J by 3 bases, with 10 bases between. The V gene's germline CDR1 is MDHEN and CDR2 SYDVKM. The CDR3 sequence is 14 residues long. The CDR3 is CASSWPRDNQPQHF. The CDR3 DNA reads as TGTGCCAGCAGTTGGCCGCGTGACAATCAGCCCCAGCATTTT.

This clone was observed a handful of times. This CDR3 is CSVDPHSGRTEAFF. CDR3 DNA sequence: TGCAGCGTCGATCCTCACTCAGGGAGGACTGAAGCTTTCTTT. This chain links TRBV29-1 with TRBJ1-1, with a weak D call TRBD1 (5 bases). Germline V gives CDR1 SQVTM, CDR2 ANQGSEA. The CDR3 runs to 14 residues. The V end lost 6 bases, the J end lost 5 bases, and 19 bases lay between the germline ends. Complete variable domain (other parts from reference TRBV29-1 and TRBJ1-1): SAVISQKPSRDICQRGTSLTIQCQVDSQVTMMFWYRQQPGQSLTLIATANQGSEATYESGFVIDKFPISRPNLTFSTLTVSNMSPEDSSIYLCSVDPHSGRTEAFFGQGTRLTVV.

Only one count was recorded for this clone. CDR3 DNA sequence: TGTGCCAGCGCGGGAACGGCTCCGGCCGGGGAGCTGTTTTTT. It encodes CASAGTAPAGELFF. This rearrangement joins TRBV6-6 to TRBJ2-2; tentative D call: TRBD2 (6 bases). The germline V gene encodes CDR1 MNHNY and CDR2 SVGAGI (reference sequence). V gave up 8 bases and J gave up 6 bases, with 16 bases separating them. This CDR3 comprises 14 residues.

This clone appeared a few times. The chain joins TRBV6-6 to TRBJ2-7; D perhaps matches TRBD1 (6 bases). Germline CDR1 and CDR2: MNHNY and SVGAGI (reference sequence). V was cut by 6 bases and J by 5 bases, with 20 bases left in between. There are 15 residues in the CDR3. The DNA for the CDR3 is TGTGCCAGCAGAACCGCCACAGGGTTCACCGACGAGCAGTACTTC. This translates into CASRTATGFTDEQYF.

The chain uses TRBV9 and TRBJ2-5; 7 bases fit TRBD2. The trim removed 4 bases at V and 7 bases at J, leaving 16 bases unmatched. This CDR3 spans 16 amino acids. Germline V gives CDR1 SGDLS, CDR2 YYNGEE. The CDR3: CASSPVTKGGRRTQYF. CDR3 DNA: TGTGCCAGCAGCCCAGTGACGAAGGGAGGGCGTCGGACCCAGTACTTC. The whole variable domain, filled in from reference TRBV9 and TRBJ2-5, reads DSGVTQTPKHLITATGQRVTLRCSPRSGDLSVYWYQQSLDQGLQFLIQYYNGEERAKGNILERFSAQQFPDLHSELNLSSLELGDSALYFCASSPVTKGGRRTQYFGPGTRLLVL.

With respect to this clone: Additional DNA sequences in this sample encode the identical CDR3. The rearrangement uses TRBV7-3 and TRBJ1-1; D unresolved. This CDR3 region has 13 residues. Trimming shortened V by 4 bases and J by 4 bases, and 10 bases separated the two germline ends. Germline CDR1 reads SGHTA; CDR2 reads FQGTGA. The CDR3 DNA reads TGTGCCAGCAGCTCATTAGGGCTCACTGAAGCTTTCTTT. As protein: CASSSLGLTEAFF.

The CDR3 nucleotides are TGTGCCAGCAGCGGTGGACAGGTACCCGCCCTCGACTATGGCTACACCTTC. The encoded protein is CASSGGQVPALDYGYTF. The chain carries TRBV5-7 and TRBJ1-2, with 7 bases matching TRBD1. TRBV5-7 is flagged as an ORF with uncertain function. V lost 4 bases and J lost 3; bases outside the gene matches: 15. The length of the CDR3 is 17 residues.

This clone is a singleton in its sample. The rearrangement joins TRBV28 to TRBJ2-3, with a tentative D call TRBD2 (5 bases). V gave up 4 bases and J gave up 3 bases, with 14 bases separating them. The CDR3 consists of 15 residues. Germline values: CDR1 MDHEN, CDR2 SYDVKM. The DNA for the CDR3 is TGTGCCAGCAGTTCACGAGGAGAGGGAACAGATACGCAGTATTTT. Residues: CASSSRGEGTDTQYF.

The chain links TRBV28 to TRBJ2-7; 9 bases align to TRBD1. Unmatched junction bases numbered 10, after V lost 3 bases and J lost 4 bases. Per the germline V gene, CDR1 is MDHEN and CDR2 is SYDVKM. The CDR3 covers 16 residues. The DNA of the CDR3 is TGTGCCAGCAGTTTTAACAGGGGGCCGTCAGCATACGAGCAGTACTTC. Protein product: CASSFNRGPSAYEQYF.

This rearrangement joins TRBV18 to TRBJ2-5, with D uncertain. This CDR3 spans 15 amino acids. Trimming stripped 3 bases from V and 3 bases from J, with 14 bases between. Germline V gene data show CDR1 as KGHSH and CDR2 as LQKENI. The CDR3, as DNA: TGTGCCAGCTCACCTATTCGGGCAGGAGAAGAGACCCAGTACTTC. Its protein product is CASSPIRAGEETQYF.

V gene TRBV2 combines with J gene TRBJ2-7, with TRBD2 identical over 7 bases. The germline V gene has CDR1 SNHLY and CDR2 FYNNEI. The CDR3 covers 15 residues. After removal of 4 bases from V and 6 bases from J, the junction contained 12 bases not matched to a gene. The CDR3 loop reads CASSVGRRETGEQYF. CDR3 bases: TGTGCCAGCAGTGTGGGGAGGCGGGAGACGGGCGAGCAGTACTTC.

This sequence joins TRBV7-2 and TRBJ1-1; TRBD1 might be the D (5 bases). Germline V gene lookup returns CDR1 SGHTA and CDR2 FQGNSA. The CDR3 contains 14 residues. Between the trimmed V and J ends, which lost 3 bases and 3 bases, there was a span of 11 bases. The CDR3 spells CASSFRGRDTEAFF. The CDR3 bases are TGTGCCAGCAGCTTCCGGGGACGGGACACTGAAGCTTTCTTT.

Remarks on this clone: Germline is not matched at one junction end, which may reflect a read error. The chain joins TRBV4-2 to TRBJ2-3; the D gene is possibly TRBD1 (7 bases). CDR3 size: 16 residues. Germline CDR1 LGHNA, CDR2 YNFKEQ. DNA of the CDR3: TGTGCCGGCAGCCAAAATTTCAGGGGGGAAACAGGTACGCAGTATTTT. This translates into CAGSQNFRGETGTQYF.

The chain uses TRBV7-9 and TRBJ2-3; TRBD2 aligns across 8 bases. The V segment lost 5 bases and the J segment 4 bases; nucleotides outside the gene matches: 11. Germline-derived CDR1 and CDR2 are SEHNR and FQNEAQ (reference sequence). There are 16 residues in the CDR3. The CDR3 DNA is TGTGCCAGCAGCCAACCACGCGGGGGGTCCGCAGATACGCAGTATTTT. Translating gives CASSQPRGGSADTQYF. Full variable domain (rest looked up from reference TRBV7-9 and TRBJ2-3): DTGVSQNPRHKITKRGQNVTFRCDPISEHNRLYWYRQTLGQGPEFLTYFQNEAQLEKSRLLSDRFSAERPKGSFSTLEIQRTEQGDSAMYLCASSQPRGGSADTQYFGPGTRLTVL.

This clone was observed a handful of times. The rearrangement uses TRBV6-4 and TRBJ2-1, with unresolved D. The V end was cut by 2 bases, the J end by 0 bases, with 8 bases between. The germline gives CDR1 MRHNA, CDR2 SNTAGT. This CDR3 spans 15 amino acids. CDR3 sequence reads: CASSDGPSSYNEQFF. The CDR3 bases are TGTGCCAGCAGTGACGGTCCGAGCTCCTACAATGAGCAGTTCTTC.

CDR3: CASSGNTGELFF. CDR3 in DNA: TGCGCCAGCAGTGGGAACACCGGGGAGCTGTTTTTT. J is TRBJ2-2 and V is TRBV10-2; D is ambiguous. Germline V gene data show CDR1 as WSHSY and CDR2 as SAAADI. Trimming removed 4 bases at V and 1 base at J, with 1 base between. The CDR3 consists of 12 residues.

As DNA, the CDR3 is TGTGCCAGCAGCAAACCGGGACAGGGGGCTGGGGAAAAACTGTTTTTT. Encoded protein: CASSKPGQGAGEKLFF. V usage is TRBV7-3 and J usage is TRBJ1-4; TRBD1 agrees at 12 bases. CDR1 and CDR2 (germline): SGHTA, FQGTGA. CDR3 length: 16 residues. The V gene end was trimmed by 5 bases and the J gene end by 8 bases; junction bases not matched to a gene: 9.

This clone was recorded only once. V and J are TRBV19 and TRBJ2-7; 9 positions agree with TRBD1. J was trimmed by 0 bases and V by 4 bases; bases with no gene match: 10. This CDR3 has 17 residues. Germline CDR1 is LNHDA and CDR2 is SQIVND (reference sequence). The CDR3 region is CASSRQKTGGISYEQYF. Here the CDR3 DNA reads TGTGCCAGTAGTAGGCAGAAGACAGGGGGTATCTCCTACGAGCAGTACTTC. Full variable domain (rest looked up from reference TRBV19 and TRBJ2-7): DGGITQSPKYLFRKEGQNVTLSCEQNLNHDAMYWYRQDPGQGLRLIYYSQIVNDFQKGDIAEGYSVSREKKESFPLTVTSAQKNPTAFYLCASSRQKTGGISYEQYFGPGTRLTVT.

V usage is TRBV7-3 and J usage is TRBJ2-4, with D tentatively TRBD1 or TRBD2 (5 bases each). Per the germline V gene, CDR1 is SGHTA and CDR2 is FQGTGA. Trimming took off 2 bases at V and 11 bases at J, with 13 bases between the two ends. The length of the CDR3 is 13 residues. In DNA form, the CDR3 reads TGTGCCAGCAGCTTAGGGGAACGGGGCCTTCAGTACTTC. Translated: CASSLGERGLQYF. Full variable domain (missing parts from reference TRBV7-3 and TRBJ2-4): GAGVSQTPSNKVTEKGKYVELRCDPISGHTALYWYRQSLGQGPEFLIYFQGTGAADDSGLPNDRFFAVRPEGSVSTLKIQRTERGDSAVYLCASSLGERGLQYFGAGTRLSVL.

The rearrangement links TRBV27 to TRBJ1-5, with D maybe TRBD1 (6 bases). This CDR3 spans 14 amino acids. Germline V gene lookup returns CDR1 MNHEY and CDR2 SMNVEV (reference sequence). Trimming took 4 bases from V and 7 from J, leaving 14 bases between them. CDR3 amino acids: CASSWGAGIQPQHF. The CDR3 DNA reads as TGTGCCAGCAGTTGGGGGGCAGGGATCCAGCCCCAGCATTTT.

The genes are TRBV9 and TRBJ2-5; 7 bases are shared with TRBD2. CDR1 is SGDLS and CDR2 is YYNGEE in the germline V gene. The CDR3 is 15 residues long. V lost 2 bases to trimming and J lost 5 bases; unmatched junction nucleotides: 9. The CDR3 loop is CASSVQGDGRETQYF. Here the CDR3 DNA reads TGTGCCAGCAGCGTTCAGGGTGACGGGAGGGAGACCCAGTACTTC.

The chain couples TRBV19 to TRBJ2-7, with D hard to call. V was pared by 3 bases and J by 3 bases, with 15 bases between. Germline values: CDR1 LNHDA, CDR2 SQIVND (reference sequence). The CDR3 loop spans 15 amino acids. CDR3 protein: CASSIEDATYYEQYF. The CDR3 DNA sequence: TGTGCCAGTAGTATTGAGGACGCCACCTACTACGAGCAGTACTTC.

The V gene is TRBV28, the J gene TRBJ2-2; no firm D call. The length of the CDR3 is 13 residues. Deletions cut 6 bases from V and 0 bases from J, with 5 bases between. CDR1 and CDR2 from the germline V gene are MDHEN and SYDVKM. For the CDR3, the DNA is TGTGCCAGCAGGCGAGCGAACACCGGGGAGCTGTTTTTT. Its protein product is CASRRANTGELFF.

The rearrangement links TRBV7-9 to TRBJ2-1; 10 positions match TRBD2. The CDR3 extends over 13 amino acids. V trimming: 11 bases; J trimming: 6 bases; junction bases outside the gene matches: 7. Germline assignment: CDR1 SEHNR and CDR2 FQNEAQ (reference sequence). DNA for the CDR3: TGTGCCTCAACTAGCGGGGCGGGCAATGAGCAGTTCTTC. As protein: CASTSGAGNEQFF.

The V call is TRBV7-8, the J call TRBJ1-1; D is possibly TRBD1 (5 bases). Trimming took off 2 bases at V and 0 bases at J, with 13 bases between the two ends. The CDR3 is 16 amino acids. CDR1 is SGHVS, CDR2 FQNEAQ, per germline. The CDR3 sequence: CASSLFQGSLNTEAFF. The CDR3 DNA reads TGTGCCAGCAGCTTATTTCAGGGTTCCCTGAACACTGAAGCTTTCTTT.

The chain carries TRBV28 and TRBJ1-2, with 10 bases lining up with TRBD1. CDR1 is MDHEN, CDR2 SYDVKM, per germline. Trimming at V came to 5 bases and at J to 4 bases, leaving 10 bases not matched to a gene. CDR3 length: 16 amino acids. CDR3 bases: TGTGCCAGCAGTAAATCCGTGACAGGGGGCATCTATGGCTACACCTTC. Protein product: CASSKSVTGGIYGYTF.

The V gene is TRBV6-1, the J gene TRBJ1-3, with D perhaps matching TRBD1 (5 bases). The CDR3 loop spans 16 amino acids. Germline V gene data show CDR1 as MNHNS and CDR2 as SASEGT. V lost 4 bases to trimming and J lost 6 bases, with 19 bases between them. The CDR3 DNA reads TGTGCCAGCAGTGGGGGAAGTAAGGGACCGCAAAACACCATATATTTT. Its translation: CASSGGSKGPQNTIYF.

The chain carries TRBV7-2 and TRBJ2-7; 8 bases match TRBD2. CDR3 length: 14 residues. CDR1 is SGHTA, CDR2 FQGNSA, per germline. V dropped 5 bases and J dropped 3; count of bases not matched to a gene: 6. CDR3 nucleotide sequence: TGTGCCAGCAGCCGGACTAGCCTAAACTACGAGCAGTACTTC. Translated, it gives CASSRTSLNYEQYF. The whole variable domain, remainder taken from reference TRBV7-2 and TRBJ2-7, is GAGVSQSPSNKVTEKGKDVELRCDPISGHTALYWYRQSLGQGLEFLIYFQGNSAPDKSGLPSDRFSAERTGGSVSTLTIQRTQQEDSAVYLCASSRTSLNYEQYFGPGTRLTVT.

The chain recombines TRBV29-1 with TRBJ2-7; no clear D. CDR3 length: 12 residues. Germline V gene sequence: CDR1 SQVTM, CDR2 ANQGSEA. Trimming pared 6 bases from V and 5 bases from J, leaving 14 bases between. CDR3 sequence reads: CSVGLPSDEQYF. The CDR3 DNA reads as TGCAGCGTCGGGTTACCGAGCGACGAGCAGTACTTC.

J is TRBJ1-6 and V is TRBV6-5; 7 bases fit TRBD1. The CDR3 is 13 residues long. Germline V gives CDR1 MNHEY, CDR2 SVGAGI. V was clipped by 6 bases and J by 10 bases; unmatched bases: 6. The CDR3 sequence: CASRTDRDSPLHF. The CDR3, as DNA: TGTGCCAGCAGGACCGACAGGGACTCACCCCTCCACTTT.

The V and J genes are TRBV6-1 and TRBJ2-5; 8 bases map to TRBD2. V trimming: 10 bases; J trimming: 4 bases; junction bases outside the gene matches: 11. Looked up from germline, CDR1 is MNHNS and CDR2 is SASEGT. The CDR3 spans 14 residues. The CDR3 bases are TGTGCCATCGGGAGGGTTGGAGTGGGAGAGACCCAGTACTTC. It is translated as CAIGRVGVGETQYF.

The chain is built from TRBV7-3 and TRBJ2-1; D may be TRBD2 (6 bases). The V end was cut by 4 bases, the J end by 5 bases, with 15 bases between. Germline V gives CDR1 SGHTA, CDR2 FQGTGA. The CDR3 has 15 residues. The CDR3 sequence is CASSSPSPGDNEQFF. The DNA for the CDR3 is TGTGCCAGCAGCTCACCTAGCCCGGGAGACAATGAGCAGTTCTTC.